Presented here are 23 T cell receptor beta chains from one specimen sequenced in a study of T cell repertoires in ileal Crohn's disease. Sequencing was performed with immunoSEQ multiplex PCR; in TCRdb, only in-frame clones are kept and a portion is missing. The table lists over 6,000 clones, 70% of them singletons. Sequenced sample: ileal tissue. Receptors were obtained from an adult with Crohn's disease.

The chain is built from TRBV15 and TRBJ1-1; TRBD1 agrees at 8 bases. Germline CDR1 and CDR2: LNHNV and YYDKDF (reference sequence). The CDR3 spans 16 residues. V was pared by 2 bases and J by 0 bases, with 5 bases of the junction left unmatched. The CDR3 here is CATSRRQGIMNTEAFF. The DNA of the CDR3 is TGTGCCACCAGCAGAAGACAGGGGATTATGAACACTGAAGCTTTCTTT.

This clone was seen only a few times. The chain has TRBV21-1 and TRBJ1-2; TRBD1, the table's D call, was not compared with the DNA. TRBV21-1 is a pseudogene locus. The CDR3 length is 14 residues. The CDR3 DNA follows: TGTGCCAGCAGCACTAAGGGGGACCTTTATGGCTACACCTTC. It is translated as CASSTKGDLYGYTF.

The genes are TRBV10-3 and TRBJ2-2; 8 bases line up with TRBD2. The germline V gene encodes CDR1 ENHRY and CDR2 SYGVKD. The CDR3 extends over 15 amino acids. After removal of 5 bases from V and 4 bases from J, the junction contained 6 bases not matched to a gene. DNA of the CDR3: TGTGCCATCAGTCAGCGGGGGTCCCCCACCGGGGAGCTGTTTTTT. It is translated as CAISQRGSPTGELFF.

The sample holds a few counts of this clone. The CDR3 loop is CASRTGTGNTGELFF. The CDR3 region has the DNA TGTGCCAGCAGAACCGGGACAGGGAACACCGGGGAGCTGTTTTTT. This rearrangement joins TRBV28 to TRBJ2-2, with 8 bases matching TRBD1. The CDR3 spans 15 residues. Germline values: CDR1 MDHEN, CDR2 SYDVKM. With 6 bases clipped from V and 1 base from J, the junction kept 4 bases outside the gene matches.

This clone was seen a few times. The J gene is TRBJ2-3, the V gene TRBV5-3; perhaps TRBD2 as D (5 bases). TRBV5-3 carries the ORF label, with uncertain function. The V gene lost 2 bases and the J gene lost 7 bases, with 17 bases spanning the gap. There are 15 residues in the CDR3. The CDR3: CARSFRGIGENTQYF. As DNA, the CDR3 is TGTGCCAGAAGCTTTCGGGGAATCGGGGAGAATACGCAGTATTTT.

This chain joins TRBV2 and TRBJ1-5, with a tentative D call TRBD1 (5 bases). This CDR3 contains 15 residues. Trimming removed 1 base at V and 9 bases at J, with 16 bases between. The V gene's germline CDR1 is SNHLY and CDR2 FYNNEI. CDR3 region: CASSEGQGIGAPQHF. The CDR3 DNA reads as TGTGCCAGCAGTGAAGGTCAAGGGATTGGGGCGCCCCAGCATTTT.

The chain links TRBV19 to TRBJ2-7, with 8 bases lining up with TRBD2. CDR3 size: 13 residues. Trimming at V came to 3 bases and at J to 4 bases, leaving 2 bases not matched to a gene. CDR1 and CDR2 from the germline V gene are LNHDA and SQIVND (reference sequence). The CDR3 coding sequence is TGTGCCAGTAGTATTCGGGAGGGGTACGAGCAGTACTTC. Its translation is CASSIREGYEQYF.

This clone occurred a few times. The V gene is TRBV6-5, the J gene TRBJ1-1; D perhaps matches TRBD1 (5 bases). V was shortened by 0 bases and J by 0 bases, with 8 bases between the two germline ends. The CDR3 runs 15 residues. Per the germline V gene, CDR1 is MNHEY and CDR2 is SVGAGI. The CDR3 spells CASSYSPGLNTEAFF. In DNA form, the CDR3 reads TGTGCCAGCAGTTACTCGCCAGGGTTGAACACTGAAGCTTTCTTT.

This clone ranks as medium-sized. The V gene is TRBV19, the J gene TRBJ1-5, with D possibly matching TRBD1 (5 bases). Trimming removed 3 bases at V and 7 bases at J, with 7 bases between. Germline V gives CDR1 LNHDA, CDR2 SQIVND (reference sequence). There are 12 residues in the CDR3. The CDR3 here is CASSIQGQPQHF. CDR3 bases: TGTGCCAGTAGTATCCAGGGCCAGCCCCAGCATTTT.

V gene TRBV7-2 combines with J gene TRBJ2-1, with TRBD2 matching 7 bases. There are 16 residues in the CDR3. Germline V gene data show CDR1 as SGHTA and CDR2 as FQGNSA. With V trimmed by 0 bases and J by 2 bases, 4 bases remained unmatched. CDR3 loop: CASSLASGLPYNEQFF. CDR3 DNA: TGTGCCAGCAGCTTAGCATCGGGACTACCCTACAATGAGCAGTTCTTC.

The CDR3: CASSVGSLPKETQYF. CDR3 sequence (DNA): TGTGCCAGCAGCGTAGGGTCCCTACCTAAAGAGACCCAGTACTTC. The chain joins TRBV9 to TRBJ2-5, with D uncertain. CDR1 SGDLS and CDR2 YYNGEE come from the germline V gene. V shed 0 bases and J shed 3 bases, with 12 bases lying between them. This CDR3 region has 15 residues.

A few counts support this clone. The chain joins TRBV7-3 to TRBJ2-1; TRBD1 matches at 8 bases. CDR1 SGHTA and CDR2 FQGTGA come from the germline V gene. With 1 base clipped from V and 5 bases from J, the junction kept 1 base outside the gene matches. The CDR3 consists of 14 residues. CDR3 in amino acids: CASSLRQGNNEQFF. In DNA, the CDR3 is TGTGCCAGCAGCTTAAGACAGGGGAACAATGAGCAGTTCTTC.

This chain links TRBV6-6 with TRBJ2-7; the match to TRBD1 covers 7 bases. The CDR3 length is 14 residues. V shed 4 bases and J 3 bases; nucleotides not matched to a gene: 6. CDR1 is MNHNY and CDR2 is SVGAGI in the germline V gene (reference sequence). CDR3 in DNA: TGTGCCAGCAGTTCAGGGACAGACTACTACGAGCAGTACTTC. Translation gives CASSSGTDYYEQYF.

This clone was detected only once. This chain links TRBV11-2 with TRBJ1-1; the D is unclear. The CDR3 is 13 amino acids. Deletions cut 0 bases from V and 1 base from J, with 3 bases between. Germline loops: CDR1 SGHAT, CDR2 FQNNGV. The CDR3 nucleotides are TGTGCCAGCAGCTTAGAGAGGAACACTGAAGCTTTCTTT. As protein: CASSLERNTEAFF.

This clone has more than one count but fewer than ten. The chain recombines TRBV2 with TRBJ2-1, with 10 nucleotides matching TRBD2. Germline V gene data show CDR1 as SNHLY and CDR2 as FYNNEI. The junction had 9 bases not matched to a gene; V was cut back by 4 bases and J by 9 bases. The CDR3 has 15 amino acids. The CDR3 reads CASSVTSGVGVEQFF. The CDR3 region has the DNA TGTGCCAGCAGTGTAACTAGCGGGGTGGGGGTTGAGCAGTTCTTC.

The V and J genes are TRBV7-9 and TRBJ2-5; 9 positions agree with TRBD2. The V and J ends lost 4 bases and 3 bases, in that order; junction bases with no gene match: 9. The germline CDR1 and CDR2 sequences are SEHNR and FQNEAQ (reference sequence). The CDR3 length is 16 residues. The CDR3 reads CASSSPTSGPKETQYF. As DNA, the CDR3 is TGTGCCAGCAGCTCTCCGACTAGCGGACCCAAAGAGACCCAGTACTTC.

The chain carries TRBV5-1 and TRBJ2-3; TRBD2 matches 12 bases. The germline V gene encodes CDR1 SGHRS and CDR2 YFSETQ. The V segment lost 4 bases and the J segment 2 bases; nucleotides outside the gene matches: 5. The CDR3 is 16 amino acids. The chain's CDR3 is CASSTSSGGATDTQYF. The CDR3 DNA follows: TGCGCCAGCAGCACCTCTAGCGGGGGGGCCACAGATACGCAGTATTTT.

The chain joins TRBV4-2 to TRBJ1-2, with D possibly being TRBD1 (5 bases). The CDR3 totals 21 residues. Germline V gives CDR1 LGHNA, CDR2 YNFKEQ. The V end was cut by 0 bases, the J end by 2 bases, with 28 bases between. The CDR3 loop reads CASSQDIAGTPTLIGNYGYTF. The CDR3 DNA follows: TGTGCCAGCAGCCAAGATATTGCCGGGACTCCTACCCTGATCGGGAACTATGGCTACACCTTC.

The chain carries TRBV9 and TRBJ1-1, with 7 bases lining up with TRBD1. V was pared by 3 bases and J by 5 bases, with 16 bases of the junction left unmatched. This CDR3 is built from 17 residues. Germline V gene data show CDR1 as SGDLS and CDR2 as YYNGEE. The CDR3 protein is CASSAHGQGAGGTEAFF. CDR3 bases: TGTGCCAGCAGCGCCCATGGCCAAGGGGCAGGGGGTACTGAAGCTTTCTTT.

This clone was found a few times. This chain joins TRBV2 and TRBJ1-1; D may be TRBD1 (5 bases). Trimming shortened V by 3 bases and J by 0 bases, and 11 bases separated the two germline ends. Germline CDR1 and CDR2: SNHLY and FYNNEI. The CDR3 has 15 residues. The chain's CDR3 is CASSEEGRMNTEAFF. The CDR3 coding sequence is TGTGCCAGCAGTGAGGAGGGGAGAATGAACACTGAAGCTTTCTTT.

V gene TRBV2 combines with J gene TRBJ2-3; 7 nucleotides align to TRBD1. V lost 5 bases to trimming and J lost 15 bases; unmatched junction nucleotides: 11. CDR1 SNHLY and CDR2 FYNNEI come from the germline V gene. This CDR3 is built from 12 residues. CDR3 bases: TGTGCCAGCAGTACACAGGGGATCGGATTTTATTTT. Residues: CASSTQGIGFYF. The complete variable domain, with remaining parts taken from reference TRBV2 and TRBJ2-3, reads EPEVTQTPSHQVTQMGQEVILRCVPISNHLYFYWYRQILGQKVEFLVSFYNNEISEKSEIFDDQFSVERPDGSNFTLKIRSTKLEDSAMYFCASSTQGIGFYFGPGTRLTVL.

The rearrangement links TRBV9 to TRBJ2-2; perhaps TRBD1 as D (5 bases). Trimming cost V 2 bases and J 0 bases, with 17 bases left between them. The CDR3 totals 18 residues. CDR1 and CDR2 (germline): SGDLS, YYNGEE. CDR3 protein: CASSVPAGQGSNTGELFF. DNA for the CDR3: TGTGCCAGCAGCGTGCCCGCTGGGCAGGGATCGAACACCGGGGAGCTGTTTTTT.

The V gene is TRBV18, the J gene TRBJ1-3, with D possibly TRBD1 on 5 matching bases. This CDR3 spans 15 amino acids. Germline V gene lookup returns CDR1 KGHSH and CDR2 LQKENI. The ends were cut back, 3 bases at V and 1 base at J, with 10 bases in the middle. CDR3 nucleotides: TGTGCCAGCTCACCCGGAAGGGGATCTGGAAACACCATATATTTT. Amino acids: CASSPGRGSGNTIYF.